These T cell receptor beta chains were read from a single sample in a study of blood T cell repertoires in COVID-19. Assay: immunoSEQ multiplex PCR; the TCRdb copy retains only in-frame clones and omits some. This table has about 53,000 clones, 75% to 85% appearing once. Sequenced material: peripheral blood. The origin of the receptors is an older woman with acute or convalescent COVID-19. The CDR3 runs from the conserved cysteine through the conserved F or W. Each record gives: CDR3 protein, V gene, J gene.

CDR3 protein: CASRQELVYEQYF
V gene: TRBV6-5
J gene: TRBJ2-7

CDR3 protein: CASSRTGTASYNEQFF
V gene: TRBV5-1
J gene: TRBJ2-1

CDR3 protein: CASSPRSGVANTGELFF
V gene: TRBV18
J gene: TRBJ2-2

CDR3 protein: CASSLGAGSGSVNTEAFF
V gene: TRBV5-4
J gene: TRBJ1-1

CDR3 protein: CASSLGSSRHNEQFF
V gene: TRBV7-3
J gene: TRBJ2-1

CDR3 protein: CASSKQGGANTEAFF
V gene: TRBV28
J gene: TRBJ1-1

CDR3 protein: CASSLTGDPNYGYTF
V gene: TRBV5-1
J gene: TRBJ1-2

CDR3 protein: CASSRGGLSGNTIYF
V gene: TRBV4-1
J gene: TRBJ1-3

CDR3 protein: CASSLVSSGESGYTF
V gene: TRBV5-1
J gene: TRBJ1-2

CDR3 protein: CASSRGFGNQPQHF
V gene: TRBV28
J gene: TRBJ1-5

CDR3 protein: CASSFGLAGESNEQFF
V gene: TRBV13
J gene: TRBJ2-1

CDR3 protein: CASSFVSGGAGETQYF
V gene: TRBV7-2
J gene: TRBJ2-5

CDR3 protein: CASSYSRLANEQFF
V gene: TRBV6-2/TRBV6-3
J gene: TRBJ2-1

CDR3 protein: CASSVTGQRSNQPQHF
V gene: TRBV18
J gene: TRBJ1-5

CDR3 protein: CASSDRGVGGYTF
V gene: TRBV27
J gene: TRBJ1-2

CDR3 protein: CASSEKGTGTDTQYF
V gene: TRBV25-1
J gene: TRBJ2-3

CDR3 protein: CASSEPPGGKLFF
V gene: TRBV6-1
J gene: TRBJ1-4

CDR3 protein: CASSHQVQDGSYEQYF
V gene: TRBV14
J gene: TRBJ2-7

CDR3 protein: CASSQDGREQTQYF
V gene: TRBV4-2
J gene: TRBJ2-5

CDR3 protein: CASSLQGADSPLHF
V gene: TRBV3-1/TRBV3-2
J gene: TRBJ1-6

CDR3 protein: CASSSGGTNEKLFF
V gene: TRBV5-1
J gene: TRBJ1-4

CDR3 protein: CATSTTPIRVGTQYF
V gene: TRBV15
J gene: TRBJ2-3

CDR3 protein: CASSTTGGGETQYF
V gene: TRBV19
J gene: TRBJ2-5

CDR3 protein: CASSVVPIDYGYTF
V gene: TRBV9
J gene: TRBJ1-2

CDR3 protein: CASSRGTGLSNTEAFF
V gene: TRBV7-2
J gene: TRBJ1-1

CDR3 protein: CASSQVASFSGWNTGELFF
V gene: TRBV23-1
J gene: TRBJ2-2

CDR3 protein: CASSATWSYGYTF
V gene: TRBV28
J gene: TRBJ1-2

CDR3 protein: CASSLEGIRPEAFF
V gene: TRBV7-9
J gene: TRBJ1-1

CDR3 protein: CASSYGTNDDTQYF
V gene: TRBV5-1
J gene: TRBJ2-3

CDR3 protein: CASSSSFTGELFF
V gene: TRBV19
J gene: TRBJ2-2

CDR3 protein: CASSPISPSTGGEQYF
V gene: TRBV10-2
J gene: TRBJ2-7

CDR3 protein: CASSLIAGGPETQYF
V gene: TRBV7-9
J gene: TRBJ2-5

CDR3 protein: CASSLYREGTEAFF
V gene: TRBV27
J gene: TRBJ1-1

CDR3 protein: CASSPSGGTGETQYF
V gene: TRBV7-9
J gene: TRBJ2-5

CDR3 protein: CASRASGQLNSPLHF
V gene: TRBV2
J gene: TRBJ1-6

CDR3 protein: CASSPLGKDTEAFF
V gene: TRBV18
J gene: TRBJ1-1

CDR3 protein: CASSDSAVAGSDPRSYNEQFF
V gene: TRBV6-4
J gene: TRBJ2-1

CDR3 protein: CASSRRQGAGEKLFF
V gene: TRBV7-2
J gene: TRBJ1-4

CDR3 protein: CASSQDPGQTNQPQHF
V gene: TRBV4-2
J gene: TRBJ1-5